This T cell receptor beta chain was recovered during a study of blood T cell repertoires in COVID-19. Study background: Nucleic acid was either cDNA or gDNA, and it came from T cells, B-cell-depleted T cells, or PBMCs.

Repertoires were generated with immunoSEQ multiplex PCR, while TCRdb's copy carries only in-frame clones and drops some. Among some 51,000 clones, more than 75% were seen once, and the ten largest hold around 9.6%. The length of the CDR3 is 14 residues. Trimming shortened V by 8 bases and J by 4 bases, and 18 bases separated the two germline ends. Per the germline V gene, CDR1 is SGHTA and CDR2 is FQGTGA. The source is a man aged 45-65 years with active COVID-19. The rearrangement uses TRBV7-3 and TRBJ2-7; possibly TRBD1 for D (5 bases). Sequenced: peripheral blood. As DNA, the CDR3 is TGTGCCAGCCGCGGTAGTCCGACAGCATACGAGCAGTACTTC. Translation gives CASRGSPTAYEQYF.